This TCR beta chain was captured by sequencing in a study of beta chain features in type 1 diabetes. In the study overall: In age, gender and cell yields, patients were similar to healthy donors.

Expressed TCRB transcripts were sequenced after all isolated RNA was converted to cDNA. Here immunoSEQ multiplex PCR was the method, and the copy in TCRdb shows in-frame clones only, minus some. The sample records about 360,000 clones, roughly 13% being singletons. Broader study findings: Naive, central memory and Treg TCRB repertoires appeared more alike in patients than in healthy donors.

Turning to this clone: Its matching antigen is unknown.

Germline V gives CDR1 MNHNY, CDR2 SVGAGI (reference sequence). The V end was cut by 2 bases, the J end by 8 bases, with 18 bases between. CDR3 length: 15 residues. This clonotype originated in a man between 18 and 29 years old in good health. The V gene is TRBV6-6, the J gene TRBJ1-2, with a possible D match to TRBD1 (5 bases). The sequenced sample was naive CD4+ T cells from blood. Written as DNA, the CDR3 is TGTGCCAGCAGTTACGGGTCGGCTCAGGGAGGAGGCTACACCTTC. Its translation is CASSYGSAQGGGYTF.